What follows is one T cell receptor (beta chain) and its context. This receptor's antigen is unknown. No qualities accompany the bases; no much larger clone lies one base away. Receptors were amplified or captured by RT-PCR. Sequencer: Illumina HiSeq 2500. Starting from the raw public reads, TCRdb applied fastp trimming at Q25, assembled clones with MiXCR and retained in-frame beta chains. Here each entry gathers all rows of one CDR3 protein and keeps the most common genes and DNA. The sample table records about 500,000 distinct CDR3 sequences; approximately 7.3% of these occur just once. Together, the top ten hold around 12% of the sample. The sample is drawn from a study of response to subunit inactivated influenza vaccine (dated by TCRdb to about 2018). The study in broad terms: To follow how T cells responded to a trivalent subunit inactivated influenza vaccine, the researchers relied on deep quantitative profiling of the T cell receptor repertoire. Paper-wide results and their limitations: It was suggested by the authors that each seasonal influenza vaccination may recruit only a limited number of new T cells.

V ends up 9 bases short and J 0 bases short, with an unmatched junction base count of 5. Its CDR3 holds 14 amino acids, cysteine through phenylalanine. CDR3 DNA is the only sequence kept; it has 42 bases, read in frame from the first base. The CDR1 and CDR2 encoded by the germline V gene are ENHRY and SYGVKD. Recombination connected TRBV10-3 to TRBJ1-3; TRBD1 lines up with 7 middle nucleotides. This clonotype originated in a man aged 45-69 years who received an inactivated influenza vaccine. Donor details come from another sample of the same person, matched by shared clones. The source was PBMCs from blood, collected 23 months after vaccination. The CDR3 here reads CAIQGQDSGNTIYF. The nucleotide sequence reads as follows: TGTGCCATACAGGGGCAAGACTCTGGAAACACCATATATTTT.